The present T cell receptor (beta chain) was sequenced within a study of cytomegalovirus exposure and HLA in healthy donors. A word on this clone: Its target is not known.

The PCR had 60 Vbeta and 13 Jbeta primers. Sequencing was performed with immunoSEQ multiplex PCR; in TCRdb, only in-frame clones are kept and a portion is missing. Here the sample spans 150,000 to 200,000 clones, roughly 80% being singletons. General observations from the study: Solely CMV serostatus was available to characterize immune exposure. Associated with cytomegalovirus, according to the listing, were 164 TCR beta chains. Later, TCR association rates were found to vary by HLA locus, highest for DRB1 and lowest for HLA-C.

This CDR3 is built from 13 residues. Per the germline V gene, CDR1 is MNHEY and CDR2 is SMNVEV (reference sequence). V lost 8 bases to trimming and J lost 12 bases, with 20 bases between them. The V gene is TRBV27, the J gene TRBJ2-1; perhaps TRBD2 as D (6 bases). The specimen was PBMCs. The receptor's source is a female donor in good health and CMV-seronegative. The CDR3 loop reads CASAGTSGRVQFF. CDR3 nucleotide sequence: TGTGCCAGCGCGGGGACGAGCGGCAGGGTGCAGTTCTTC.